Below, one T cell receptor beta chain is given with its context. This entry comes from a study of blood T cell repertoires in COVID-19. Study-level information: Researchers got acute and convalescent COVID-19 samples from the United States, Italy and Spain. PBMCs, B-cell-depleted T cells, or T cells provided the cDNA or gDNA that made up the material.

V shed 0 bases and J shed 1 base, with 12 bases lying between them. Germline V gene data show CDR1 as SEHNR and CDR2 as FQNEAQ (reference sequence). The CDR3 sequence is 16 residues long. In the authors' workflow: Counts of nucleated cells, estimated from reference gene primer amplification, were obtained. Assay used: immunoSEQ multiplex PCR; TCRdb lists only in-frame clones, some missing. V, J and clone size derive from that table, while D and trimming were established from the DNA sequence. Of some 64,000 clones listed, more than 70% are singletons. The rearrangement uses TRBV7-9 and TRBJ1-1, with D maybe TRBD1 (5 bases). Sample: peripheral blood. This TCR came from an older woman with acute or convalescent COVID-19. DNA for the CDR3: TGTGCCAGCAGCTTAGCCTCACAGGTGGGGAACACTGAAGCTTTCTTT. It is translated as CASSLASQVGNTEAFF. Variable domain in full (rest from reference TRBV7-9 and TRBJ1-1): DTGVSQNPRHKITKRGQNVTFRCDPISEHNRLYWYRQTLGQGPEFLTYFQNEAQLEKSRLLSDRFSAERPKGSFSTLEIQRTEQGDSAMYLCASSLASQVGNTEAFFGQGTRLTVV.